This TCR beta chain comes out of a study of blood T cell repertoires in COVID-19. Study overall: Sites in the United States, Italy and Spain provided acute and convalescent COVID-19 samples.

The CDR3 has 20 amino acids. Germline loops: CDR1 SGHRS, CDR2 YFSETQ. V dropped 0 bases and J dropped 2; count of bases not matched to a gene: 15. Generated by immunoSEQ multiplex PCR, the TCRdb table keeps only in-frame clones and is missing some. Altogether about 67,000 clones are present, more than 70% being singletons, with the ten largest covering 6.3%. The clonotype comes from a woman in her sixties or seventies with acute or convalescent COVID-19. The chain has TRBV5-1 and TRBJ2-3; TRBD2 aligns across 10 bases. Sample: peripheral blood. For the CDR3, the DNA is TGCGCCAGCAGCTTGGCCCCGCGGTTTAGCGGGGGGTCGTCCACAGATACGCAGTATTTT. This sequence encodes CASSLAPRFSGGSSTDTQYF.